This T cell receptor (beta chain) was identified during a study of spatial heterogeneity in lung cancer (dated by TCRdb to the late 2010s). About the full investigation: Beta-chain transcripts were consistently detected in greater numbers than alpha-chain transcripts, which likely reflected higher beta-chain transcript abundance. TCR transcript counts in tumor regions correlated strongly with a T cell transcriptional module score from matched bulk RNA-seq. In the raw uncorrected reads, each unique combination of TCR and UMI appeared more than ten times on average. The study quantitatively compared TCR alpha and beta repertoires across multiple tumor regions, matched nontumor lung and blood in non-small cell lung cancer. Nonsynonymous mutation counts, determined by whole-exome sequencing of tumor tissue, were related to TCR repertoire features. At surgery, some 220 tumor regions, around 68 matched nontumor lung samples and more than 50 PBMC samples were TCR-sequenced for both alpha and beta chains.

From the cysteine up to the phenylalanine, the CDR3 has a length of 16 residues. The read is trimmed to its CDR3 DNA, 48 bases read in frame from base 1. The junction shows trimming of 3 bases on V and 1 base on J, plus 14 bases between the germline ends. The paper's findings and limits, for the study overall: The tumor nonsynonymous mutation count correlated with the number of expanded intratumoral alpha and beta TCRs. Counts of ubiquitous and regional expanded TCRs correlated with counts of ubiquitous and regional nonsynonymous mutations, respectively. TCR-seq was estimated to cover only approximately 7% of tumor T cells for alpha chains and about 13% for beta chains. Additional single-cell paired TCR alpha and beta sequencing was considered necessary to confirm, at a functional level, the hypothesis that regional TCRs recognize regional mutations.

This clonotype was observed at least ten times. There is no known antigen for this receptor. No per-base quality is available; no much larger clone lies one base away. The time point label, as the study defines it: sample taken at primary tumor resection. Samples were obtained from approximately 72 patients with early-stage, untreated non-small cell lung cancer from the lung TRACERx cohort. Whole RNA extracted from tumor and nontumor lung tissue, or from cryopreserved PBMC samples, was used for TCR sequencing without cell sorting. Patients were selected for TCR sequencing only if sufficient RNA was available from at least two tumor regions. A lung pathologist reviewed the tumor and adjacent nontumor lung specimens before the specimens were selected. The library was built by means of 5' RACE. The listed sequencing device is NextSeq 500. In the TCR library protocol, a unique molecular identifier was attached to each TCR cDNA molecule so that PCR and sequencing errors could be corrected. Regarding the original processing steps: TCR identification, UMI-based error correction and CDR3 extraction were all carried out with Decombinator tools. TCRs above a frequency of 2 per 1,000, corresponding to the top 1% of the tumor frequency distribution, were defined as expanded. Expanded tumor TCRs statistically deemed absent (corrected P<0.05) from at least one tumor region were classed as regional, and all other expanded tumor TCRs were classed as ubiquitous. Renyi diversity was calculated using the R vegan package after each repertoire was subsampled 100 times to 5,000 TCRs. CDR3 similarity networks were built from amino acid triplet string-kernel similarity, connecting CDR3s with pairwise similarity above 0.82. In TCRdb, the public reads were trimmed at Q25 with fastp and aligned with MiXCR, with productive beta chains retained. All rows with the same CDR3 protein become a single entry with the most common DNA and genes. TCRdb's processing, not the authors' own work, is the source of the V and J calls. The sample yields 4,000 to 5,000 distinct CDR3 sequences; over 10% were counted once. The ten largest clones add up to about 9.4% of the sample.

The TCR originated in a female donor with early-stage non-small cell lung cancer. Here the chain combines TRBV12-3 or TRBV12-4 and TRBJ2-3; matching of 7 bases hints at TRBD2 as the D gene. Source: lung tumor tissue, taken at surgery. The DNA sequence is given as TGTGCCAGCAGTTTCGGGAACGGGGGGCGCACAGATACGCAGTATTTT. Protein translation: CASSFGNGGRTDTQYF.